This TCR beta chain was sequenced for a study of T-cell memory formation after mild COVID-19. In the study overall: The study found TCR clusters largely donor specific.

Study-wide results and limits: Pre-infection memory carried some responding clones, suggesting that cross-reactive memory joined. Mainly in CM and EM were contracting CD4+ clones; CD8+ were in EMRA.

In regard to this clonotype: Its target is unknown.

The CDR3 has 18 amino acids. Per germline, CDR1 SGHVS and CDR2 FNYEAQ. The V segment lost 3 bases and the J segment 4 bases; nucleotides outside the gene matches: 14. TCRdb reanalysed the 5' RACE reads using MiXCR and keeps one entry per CDR3 protein. Of about 340,000 distinct CDR3 sequences listed, 20% to 25% were seen once; the top ten hold around 20%. Sequenced material: PBMCs or a T cell subset sorted from them (not recorded which). The sequence derives from a man younger than 35 who had mild COVID-19 (a few samples of this study predate the infection). Cell type and time point are not known. V gene TRBV7-6 combines with J gene TRBJ2-5, with TRBD2 identical over 10 bases. In DNA, the CDR3 is TGTGCCAGCAGCTTCGGAGCGGGGCTAGCGGGGGTCGGAGAGACCCAGTACTTC. Protein product: CASSFGAGLAGVGETQYF.